The clone carrying this TCR beta chain counts as medium-sized. Antigen: not known. Time point noted: patch test 2, 6 weeks after DPC sensitization. Noted treatment: therapeutic diphenylcyclopropenone sensitization with weekly scalp DPC. TCRdb recomputed calls from the RACE reads with MiXCR, one row per CDR3 protein. The sample records 75,000 to 90,000 distinct CDR3 sequences, about 9.4% being singletons. The source of the sample is a study of human T cells and chemical hapten exposure. Across the study: Patch testing placed 0.01% DPC on the upper back, with readings at 6 days.

Notes on the study in general: Those TCRs sitting above 1 in 1000 frequency stayed the same with DPC sensitization.

The CDR3 has 16 amino acids. CDR1 is MDHEN and CDR2 is SYDVKM in the germline V gene. V was clipped by 1 base and J by 0 bases, with 10 bases between them. The sequence derives from a woman in her forties or fifties with alopecia areata. Some clones in this sample may be carry-over from other donors' samples. The input for sequencing was whole blood, taken in connection with sensitization to the hapten diphenylcyclopropenone (DPC). J is TRBJ2-4 and V is TRBV28, with D uncertain. The CDR3 loop reads CASSLSTLLAKNIQYF. CDR3 nucleotides: TGTGCCAGCAGTTTATCTACTTTACTAGCCAAAAACATTCAGTACTTC.